Following are 17 T cell receptor beta chains from one sample sequenced in a study of T cell responses to AZD1222 COVID-19 vaccine. The protocol was immunoSEQ multiplex PCR, while the TCRdb copy is restricted to in-frame clones and leaves out a portion. The sample consists of some 150,000 clones, around 94% of them appearing once. The sequenced sample was peripheral blood, obtained on day 0 of AZD1222 vaccination. The receptors were sampled from an adult in good health.

CDR3 sequence reads: CASSIRQGGYNEQFF. The CDR3, as DNA: TGTGCCAGTAGTATTAGGCAGGGCGGCTACAATGAGCAGTTCTTC. This chain connects TRBV19 to TRBJ2-1, with D perhaps TRBD1 (5 bases). The germline V and J ends were trimmed by 3 bases and 3 bases, with 12 bases remaining between them. Germline values: CDR1 LNHDA, CDR2 SQIVND (reference sequence). The CDR3 spans 15 residues.

The rearrangement links TRBV4-2 to TRBJ2-7, with 9 positions matching TRBD2. Per the germline V gene, CDR1 is LGHNA and CDR2 is YNFKEQ. After removal of 2 bases from V and 7 bases from J, the junction contained 9 bases not matched to a gene. There are 15 residues in the CDR3. This CDR3 reads CASSQYNIAGAEQYV. In DNA form, the CDR3 reads TGTGCCAGCAGCCAATACAATATAGCGGGGGCTGAGCAGTACGTC.

The V and J genes are TRBV27 and TRBJ1-5, with 11 bases fitting TRBD1. CDR3 length: 19 amino acids. Germline lookup yields CDR1 MNHEY and CDR2 SMNVEV (reference sequence). Trimming at V came to 6 bases and at J to 0 bases, leaving 13 bases not matched to a gene. The CDR3 region is CASRKWGTGGSNSNQPQHF. As DNA, the CDR3 is TGTGCCAGCAGGAAATGGGGGACAGGGGGTTCCAATAGCAATCAGCCCCAGCATTTT.

A note on this clone: This same CDR3 is encoded by further DNA sequences in the sample. The chain carries TRBV9 and TRBJ2-3; TRBD2 matches 7 bases. Germline V gives CDR1 SGDLS, CDR2 YYNGEE. Trimming removed 0 bases from V and 0 bases from J; junction bases left unmatched: 4. The CDR3 has 16 residues. The DNA of the CDR3 is TGTGCCAGCAGCGTAGGGGCTAGCGGTAGCACAGATACGCAGTATTTT. As protein: CASSVGASGSTDTQYF.

This clone was found once. V gene TRBV15 combines with J gene TRBJ1-5, with D maybe TRBD1 (5 bases). V was clipped by 0 bases and J by 1 base, with 10 bases between them. Germline V gene data show CDR1 as LNHNV and CDR2 as YYDKDF (reference sequence). This CDR3 spans 16 amino acids. CDR3 nucleotides: TGTGCCACCAGCAGAGACGTGGGGGTCAGCAATCAGCCCCAGCATTTT. Protein product: CATSRDVGVSNQPQHF.

The chain is built from TRBV2 and TRBJ2-2; unclear D gene. From germline, CDR1 is SNHLY and CDR2 FYNNEI. The CDR3 runs to 17 residues. V lost 0 bases and J lost 1, with 12 bases in between. In DNA, the CDR3 is TGTGCCAGCAGTGAAGCGCATCCCGCTTTGAACACCGGGGAGCTGTTTTTT. Amino acid sequence: CASSEAHPALNTGELFF.

The gene calls are TRBV19 and TRBJ2-3, with a weak D call TRBD2 (6 bases). The V end was cut by 5 bases, the J end by 2 bases, with 11 bases between. CDR1 LNHDA and CDR2 SQIVND come from the germline V gene (reference sequence). The length of the CDR3 is 14 residues. The CDR3 region is CASSVRGFTDTQYF. CDR3 nucleotide sequence: TGTGCCAGTAGTGTCCGGGGGTTCACAGATACGCAGTATTTT.

This clone was detected only a few times. This chain connects TRBV19 to TRBJ2-3; D possibly corresponds to TRBD1 (6 bases). With 7 bases removed from V and 3 bases from J, the gap between germline ends came to 20 bases. The CDR3 loop spans 16 amino acids. Germline CDR1 and CDR2: LNHDA and SQIVND (reference sequence). CDR3 DNA: TGTGCCAGTACCGACTTCTACAGGGTTAGAACAGATACGCAGTATTTT. Encoded protein: CASTDFYRVRTDTQYF.

The chain employs TRBV5-6 and TRBJ2-1; 9 nucleotides agree with TRBD2. CDR1 and CDR2 (germline): SGHDT, YYEEEE. The CDR3 contains 15 residues. J lost 3 bases, V lost 3 bases, and 4 bases had no gene match. This CDR3 reads CASSSGTSIYNEQFF. CDR3 DNA sequence: TGTGCCAGCAGCTCCGGGACTAGCATCTACAATGAGCAGTTCTTC.

The count of this clone is one. The V gene is TRBV21-1, the J gene TRBJ1-5. TRBV21-1 constitutes a pseudogene. This CDR3 is 16 amino acids long. The CDR3 here is CASSKGVGQCNQPQHF. The CDR3 DNA reads TGTGCCAGCAGCAAAGGGGTAGGGCAGTGCAATCAGCCCCAGCATTTT.

DNA for the CDR3: TGTGCCATCAACCTGGCCTACAATGAGCAGTTCTTC. Translated: CAINLAYNEQFF. V and J are TRBV10-3 and TRBJ2-1; D is undetermined. V was cut by 7 bases and J by 2 bases, with 6 bases left in between. The CDR3 runs to 12 residues. CDR1 is ENHRY, CDR2 SYGVKD, per germline.

This chain connects TRBV6-4 to TRBJ2-1, with D possibly being TRBD2 (5 bases). Germline V gene lookup returns CDR1 MRHNA and CDR2 SNTAGT. V shed 2 bases and J shed 0 bases, with 8 bases lying between them. The CDR3 covers 15 residues. CDR3 in amino acids: CASSDKSGSYNEQFF. The DNA of the CDR3 is TGTGCCAGCAGTGACAAAAGCGGCTCCTACAATGAGCAGTTCTTC.

The CDR3: CASSIRNEKLFF. CDR3 bases: TGTGCCAGCTCTATCAGAAATGAAAAACTGTTTTTT. The chain couples TRBV18 to TRBJ1-4; D is unresolved. There are 12 residues in the CDR3. Between the trimmed V and J ends, which lost 6 bases and 5 bases, there was a span of 7 bases. Germline V lookup: CDR1 KGHSH, CDR2 LQKENI.

V gene TRBV19 combines with J gene TRBJ1-1; TRBD1 matches at 8 bases. Trimming cost V 6 bases and J 4 bases; bases outside gene matches: 7. Germline CDR1 LNHDA, CDR2 SQIVND (reference sequence). This CDR3 has 14 amino acids. This chain's CDR3 is CASSRTGFGTEAFF. The CDR3 DNA follows: TGTGCCAGTAGCAGGACAGGGTTCGGCACTGAAGCTTTCTTT.

This clone occurred once. The chain couples TRBV27 to TRBJ1-4; tentative D call: TRBD1 (5 bases). The V end lost 6 bases, the J end lost 8 bases, and 10 bases lay between the germline ends. CDR1 and CDR2 from the germline V gene are MNHEY and SMNVEV (reference sequence). The length of the CDR3 is 12 residues. The chain's CDR3 is CASSQSGEKLFF. Written as DNA, the CDR3 is TGTGCCAGCAGCCAATCAGGGGAAAAACTGTTTTTT.

The chain couples TRBV11-2 to TRBJ2-5; no clear D gene. CDR1 is SGHAT and CDR2 is FQNNGV in the germline V gene. The length of the CDR3 is 14 residues. V shed 3 bases and J shed 4 bases, with 12 bases lying between them. CDR3 bases: TGTGCCAGCAGCTTCATGTTACGAAGAGAGACCCAGTACTTC. This encodes CASSFMLRRETQYF.

The chain couples TRBV7-8 to TRBJ2-7, with 13 nucleotides matching TRBD2. The germline gives CDR1 SGHVS, CDR2 FQNEAQ. With V trimmed by 5 bases and J by 4 bases, 2 bases remained unmatched. The CDR3 has 14 residues. CDR3 bases: TGTGCCAGCAGCCAGGGACTAGCGGGATACGAGCAGTACGTC. It translates to CASSQGLAGYEQYV.